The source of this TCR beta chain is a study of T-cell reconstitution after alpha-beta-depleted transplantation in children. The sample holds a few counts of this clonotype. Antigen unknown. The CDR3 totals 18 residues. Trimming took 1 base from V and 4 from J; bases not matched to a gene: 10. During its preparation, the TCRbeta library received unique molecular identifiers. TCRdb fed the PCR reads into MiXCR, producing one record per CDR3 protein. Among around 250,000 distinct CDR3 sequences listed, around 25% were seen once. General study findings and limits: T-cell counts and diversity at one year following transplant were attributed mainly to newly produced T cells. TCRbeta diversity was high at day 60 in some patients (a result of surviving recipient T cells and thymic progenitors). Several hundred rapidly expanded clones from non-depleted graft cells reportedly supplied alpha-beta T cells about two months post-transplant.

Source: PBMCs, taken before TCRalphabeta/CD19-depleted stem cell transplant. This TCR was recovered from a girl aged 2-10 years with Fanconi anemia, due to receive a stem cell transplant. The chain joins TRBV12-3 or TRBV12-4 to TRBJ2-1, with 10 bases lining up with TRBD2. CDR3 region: CASSLDKRGGYVYNEQFF. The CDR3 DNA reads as TGTGCCAGCAGTTTAGATAAGCGGGGGGGTTATGTTTACAATGAGCAGTTCTTC.